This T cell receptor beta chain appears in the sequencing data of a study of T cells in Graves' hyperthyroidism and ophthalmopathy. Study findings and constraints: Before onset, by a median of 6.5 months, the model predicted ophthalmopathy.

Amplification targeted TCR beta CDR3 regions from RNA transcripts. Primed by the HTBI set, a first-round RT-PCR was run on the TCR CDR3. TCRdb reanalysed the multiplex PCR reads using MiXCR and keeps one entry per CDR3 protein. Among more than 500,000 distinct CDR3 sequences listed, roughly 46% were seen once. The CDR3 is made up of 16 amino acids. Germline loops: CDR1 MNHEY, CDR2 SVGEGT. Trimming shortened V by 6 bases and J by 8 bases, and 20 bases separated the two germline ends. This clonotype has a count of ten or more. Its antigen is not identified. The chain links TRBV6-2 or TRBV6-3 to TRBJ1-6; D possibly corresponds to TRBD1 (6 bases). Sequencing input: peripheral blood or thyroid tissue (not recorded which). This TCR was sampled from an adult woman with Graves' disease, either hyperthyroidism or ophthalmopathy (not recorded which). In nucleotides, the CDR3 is TGTGCCAGCAGCTCCTCGACTGGACAGCCTCATTCACCCCTCCACTTT. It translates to CASSSSTGQPHSPLHF.